This TCR beta chain appears in the sequencing data of a study of cytomegalovirus exposure and HLA in healthy donors. A note on this clone: Its antigen is currently unknown.

Germline trimming cut 2 bases from V and 4 bases from J; bases unmatched to any gene: 5. Germline V gives CDR1 SGHRS, CDR2 YFSETQ. CDR3 length: 14 residues. The PCR had 60 Vbeta and 13 Jbeta primers. TCRdb's table, derived via immunoSEQ multiplex PCR, lists solely in-frame clones and lacks some. The sample holds approximately 190,000 clones, 87% seen once. Donors had nominal health at sampling but likely had unrecorded immune exposures. General study results and limits: In a later analysis, HLA-C alleles had the fewest associated TCRs, DRB1 alleles the most. Reported results showed that the classifier diagnosed cytomegalovirus status with high specificity and sensitivity.

The sequence was collected from a man aged 25-40 years in good health and CMV-seronegative. The chain joins TRBV5-1 to TRBJ1-2; 7 positions agree with TRBD1. What was sequenced was PBMCs. CDR3 bases: TGCGCCAGCAGCTTTTCAGGGGGAAGCTATGGCTACACCTTC. Protein sequence: CASSFSGGSYGYTF. The full variable domain, in which reference TRBV5-1 and TRBJ1-2 provide the parts outside the CDR3, is KAGVTQTPRYLIKTRGQQVTLSCSPISGHRSVSWYQQTPGQGLQFLFEYFSETQRNKGNFPGRFSGRQFSNSRSEMNVSTLELGDSALYLCASSFSGGSYGYTFGSGTRLTVV.